The 26 T cell receptor beta chains below were found in one sample sequenced in a study of regulatory T cells in long-lasting Graves disease (dated by TCRdb to the early 2020s). What this sample's time point label stands for: newly diagnosed GD, antithyroid drugs for less than 3 months. For both TCR sequencing and RNA sequencing, RNA was extracted from PBMCs using TRIzol. Library preparation employed multiplex PCR. Instrument used: Illumina HiSeq 4000. iRepertoire HTBI primers and Arm-PCR amplification of CDR3 regions were used to construct TCR beta libraries. TCRdb redid the processing of the public reads, applying fastp at Q25 and MiXCR, and retained in-frame beta chains. One record per CDR3 amino acid sequence lists the most common genes and DNA. The sample includes 350,000 to 400,000 distinct CDR3 sequences, with roughly a sixth observed a single time. Of the sample, 20% to 25% falls within the top ten clones.

Sequences were derived from peripheral blood mononuclear cells (PBMCs), sampled at new diagnosis, from a patient treated with antithyroid drugs. The receptors here all came from a female donor with Graves disease.

The chain links TRBV5-1 to TRBJ2-7; 9 bases line up with TRBD1. In germline, CDR1 is SGHRS, CDR2 YFSETQ. The CDR3 is 16 amino acids. The J segment lost 4 bases and the V segment lost 2 bases, leaving 10 bases of the junction unmatched. CDR3 nucleotides: TGCGCCAGCAGCTTTACAACCGGGACAGGGAGATACGAGCAGTACTTC. It codes for CASSFTTGTGRYEQYF.

This chain joins TRBV20-1 and TRBJ2-2; no clear D. Germline V gives CDR1 DFQATT, CDR2 SNEGSKA (reference sequence). This CDR3 comprises 16 residues. The V end lost 3 bases, the J end lost 6 bases, and 20 bases lay between the germline ends. The CDR3 loop reads CSASRAAALGAGELFF. In nucleotides, the CDR3 is TGCAGTGCTAGTAGAGCTGCGGCACTGGGTGCCGGGGAGCTGTTTTTT.

V and J are TRBV7-9 and TRBJ2-3, with TRBD2 matching 7 bases. The CDR3 runs to 16 residues. Trimming removed 5 bases from V and 0 bases from J; junction bases left unmatched: 8. In germline, CDR1 is SEHNR, CDR2 FQNEAQ (reference sequence). CDR3 DNA sequence: TGTGCCAGCAGCGCCCCTAGCGGAGCTAGCACAGATACGCAGTATTTT. It codes for CASSAPSGASTDTQYF.

This clonotype was seen at least ten times. The chain links TRBV5-4 to TRBJ1-2, with a possible D match to TRBD1 (5 bases). This CDR3 spans 13 amino acids. CDR1 is SGHNT and CDR2 is YYREEE in the germline V gene (reference sequence). V lost 3 bases, J lost 8 bases, and 14 bases lay in between. CDR3 sequence reads: CASSSPGTGGYTF. The CDR3 DNA sequence: TGTGCCAGCAGCTCTCCAGGGACTGGCGGCTACACCTTC.

This clonotype was recorded many times. The chain recombines TRBV9 with TRBJ1-2; D remains ambiguous. CDR3 length: 11 amino acids. In germline, CDR1 is SGDLS, CDR2 YYNGEE. Deletions cut 3 bases from V and 13 bases from J, with 13 bases between. The CDR3 is CASSESPFLTF. CDR3 sequence (DNA): TGTGCCAGCAGCGAATCCCCGTTCCTCACCTTC. The entire variable domain, with the rest obtained from reference TRBV9 and TRBJ1-2, is as follows: DSGVTQTPKHLITATGQRVTLRCSPRSGDLSVYWYQQSLDQGLQFLIQYYNGEERAKGNILERFSAQQFPDLHSELNLSSLELGDSALYFCASSESPFLTFGSGTRLTVV.

The chain couples TRBV24-1 to TRBJ2-5; 8 bases map to TRBD1. The CDR3 extends over 15 amino acids. Germline V gene sequence: CDR1 KGHDR, CDR2 SFDVKD. V was pared by 4 bases and J by 3 bases, with 6 bases of the junction left unmatched. The CDR3 reads CATSDPGQGKETQYF. CDR3 bases: TGTGCCACCAGTGACCCCGGACAGGGAAAAGAGACCCAGTACTTC.

This clonotype was counted many times. V usage is TRBV7-9 and J usage is TRBJ2-2, with 7 nucleotides matching TRBD1. This CDR3 region has 20 residues. V lost 2 bases and J lost 0; bases outside the gene matches: 15. Germline CDR1 and CDR2: SEHNR and FQNEAQ (reference sequence). Here the CDR3 DNA reads TGTGCCAGCAGCTTATTAGGATTCTCGGGACAGCTTCCGAACACCGGGGAGCTGTTTTTT. This encodes CASSLLGFSGQLPNTGELFF.

At least ten counts were recorded for this clonotype. The chain joins TRBV7-9 to TRBJ2-7; maybe TRBD1 (6 bases). The V gene lost 4 bases and the J gene lost 3 bases, with 13 bases spanning the gap. Germline V lookup: CDR1 SEHNR, CDR2 FQNEAQ (reference sequence). CDR3 length: 14 residues. CDR3 residues: CASSSRQDLYEQYF. The DNA of the CDR3 is TGTGCCAGCAGCTCCCGACAGGACCTCTACGAGCAGTACTTC. The complete variable domain, with remaining parts taken from reference TRBV7-9 and TRBJ2-7, reads DTGVSQNPRHKITKRGQNVTFRCDPISEHNRLYWYRQTLGQGPEFLTYFQNEAQLEKSRLLSDRFSAERPKGSFSTLEIQRTEQGDSAMYLCASSSRQDLYEQYFGPGTRLTVT.

As to this clonotype: A much larger clone lies a single base off, so this may be a read error. The chain carries TRBV20-1 and TRBJ1-2; no reliable D call. In germline, CDR1 is DFQATT, CDR2 SNEGSKA (reference sequence). The CDR3 runs 15 residues. As DNA, the CDR3 is TGCAGTTCTAGCCCGAACCAGATAATCTCGGATGGCTACACCTTC. The encoded protein is CSSSPNQIISDGYTF.

This clonotype was counted at least ten times. The chain carries TRBV4-3 and TRBJ2-3; 12 bases are a match to TRBD2. This CDR3 contains 15 residues. The germline CDR1 and CDR2 sequences are LGHNA and YSLEER. J lost 6 bases, V lost 2 bases, and 3 bases had no gene match. The CDR3 loop is CASSQLAGGGDTQYF. CDR3 bases: TGCGCCAGCAGCCAACTAGCGGGAGGGGGGGATACGCAGTATTTT.

In its sample, this clonotype was seen many times. CDR3 bases: TGTGCCAGCAGCCTCGACACTAGGAATAATTCACCCCTCCACTTT. Translation gives CASSLDTRNNSPLHF. The V call is TRBV6-1, the J call TRBJ1-6; no clear D gene. V was clipped by 6 bases and J by 5 bases, with 14 bases between them. The CDR3 length is 15 residues. Germline lookup yields CDR1 MNHNS and CDR2 SASEGT.

This clonotype was recorded at least ten times. The chain carries TRBV3-1 and TRBJ1-5, with D perhaps matching TRBD1 (5 bases). V was pared by 4 bases and J by 5 bases, with 12 bases between. The germline V gene has CDR1 LGHDT and CDR2 YNNKEL (reference sequence). This CDR3 is 14 amino acids long. The chain's CDR3 is CASSLGTADQPQHF. The CDR3, as DNA: TGTGCCAGCAGCCTCGGGACGGCGGATCAGCCCCAGCATTTT.

At least ten counts were recorded for this clonotype. CDR3 sequence (DNA): TGTGCCAGCAGTCCTAGCCAGGGAGGTTGGGAGACCCAGTACTTC. This sequence encodes CASSPSQGGWETQYF. The gene calls are TRBV12-3 or TRBV12-4 and TRBJ2-5, with D perhaps matching TRBD2 (6 bases). This CDR3 region has 15 residues. V lost 5 bases, J lost 5 bases, and 18 bases lay in between.

The V gene is TRBV6-1, the J gene TRBJ2-2; TRBD2 might be the D (6 bases). The V end lost 6 bases, the J end lost 7 bases, and 15 bases lay between the germline ends. CDR1 and CDR2 from the germline V gene are MNHNS and SASEGT. This CDR3 contains 14 residues. CDR3 protein: CASSLMGGYGELFF. For the CDR3, the DNA is TGTGCCAGCAGCCTAATGGGAGGTTACGGGGAGCTGTTTTTT.

This clonotype occurred a few times. A single base separates this from a much larger clone, so it may be a read error. This chain connects TRBV7-9 to TRBJ2-7; D ambiguous. The CDR3 sequence is 16 residues long. Germline assignment: CDR1 SEHNR and CDR2 FQNEAQ (reference sequence). V shed 3 bases and J shed 7 bases, with 22 bases lying between them. DNA for the CDR3: TGTGCCAGCAGCTTGCCTCCCACTGTTGGCTACAATGAGCAGTACTTC. Encoded protein: CASSLPPTVGYNEQYF.

In this sample, this clonotype turned up a few times. The CDR3 DNA reads as TGTGCCAGCAGCTTAACAGGGCCACCGGGACCCCCTAGGACCCAGTACTTC. Encoded protein: CASSLTGPPGPPRTQYF. This chain joins TRBV6-1 and TRBJ2-5, with D possibly being TRBD1 (6 bases). The CDR3 is 17 amino acids. V was shortened by 6 bases and J by 7 bases, with 27 bases between the two germline ends. CDR1 and CDR2 (germline): MNHNS, SASEGT.

This clonotype was seen repeatedly, ten times or more. The chain links TRBV7-3 to TRBJ2-5; perhaps TRBD1 as D (6 bases). This CDR3 is 15 amino acids long. Germline-derived CDR1 and CDR2 are SGHTA and FQGTGA. Trimming shortened V by 3 bases and J by 3 bases, and 14 bases separated the two germline ends. CDR3 in amino acids: CASSFVGTPEETQYF. The CDR3 DNA follows: TGTGCCAGCAGCTTTGTCGGGACACCGGAAGAGACCCAGTACTTC.

V is TRBV11-1 and J is TRBJ2-1; a possible D gene is TRBD2 (6 bases). V lost 0 bases and J lost 2, with 8 bases in between. Germline CDR1 and CDR2: SGHAT and FQDESV (reference sequence). The CDR3 is 15 residues long. The CDR3 is CASSLARLAYNEQFF. DNA for the CDR3: TGTGCCAGCAGCTTAGCCAGACTAGCCTACAATGAGCAGTTCTTC.

As for this clonotype: Possible read error: a much larger clone is one base away. The chain couples TRBV28 to TRBJ1-1; the match to TRBD1 covers 8 bases. Per the germline V gene, CDR1 is MDHEN and CDR2 is SYDVKM. This CDR3 spans 14 amino acids. V lost 8 bases, J lost 5 bases, and 10 bases stayed unmatched. CDR3 sequence (DNA): TGTGCCAGCTCGCCTAACAGGACAGGGACTGAAGCTTTCTTT. Translation: CASSPNRTGTEAFF.

This clonotype was picked up many times. V and J are TRBV12-3 or TRBV12-4 and TRBJ2-1; D remains ambiguous. The CDR3 is made up of 19 amino acids. The V end lost 1 base, the J end lost 0 bases, and 19 bases lay between the germline ends. The CDR3 coding sequence is TGTGCCAGCAGTTTAGTTTGGCCTAATCCCCTGAGCTCCTACAATGAGCAGTTCTTC. This gives the protein CASSLVWPNPLSSYNEQFF.

This clonotype was picked up many times. The V and J genes are TRBV5-1 and TRBJ2-1, with a weak D call TRBD2 (6 bases). Looked up from germline, CDR1 is SGHRS and CDR2 is YFSETQ. This CDR3 has 17 residues. Deletions cut 5 bases from V and 3 bases from J, with 21 bases between. The CDR3 DNA reads TGCGCCAGCAGGCCCCGGGGGACCCCCTTGGACTACAATGAGCAGTTCTTC. The encoded protein is CASRPRGTPLDYNEQFF.

On this clonotype: The missing conserved phenylalanine or tryptophan at the end of this CDR3 makes a read error likely. This chain joins TRBV7-2 and TRBJ2-1; no reliable D call. This CDR3 has 16 residues. Trimming took off 1 base at V and 0 bases at J, with 10 bases between the two ends. Germline V gene sequence: CDR1 SGHTA, CDR2 FQGNSA. CDR3: CASSLVRQSSYNEQFL. The CDR3 DNA is TGTGCCAGCAGCTTAGTCCGCCAGAGCTCCTACAATGAGCAGTTCCTC.

This clonotype was seen at least ten times. The chain joins TRBV20-1 to TRBJ2-2; 9 bases are shared with TRBD1. CDR1 is DFQATT, CDR2 SNEGSKA, per germline (reference sequence). V shed 0 bases, J shed 5 bases, and the junction held 4 bases outside the gene matches. The CDR3 contains 15 residues. The CDR3 DNA reads TGCAGTGCTAGAGATATCGGACAGGGGACCGGGGAGCTGTTTTTT. Translation gives CSARDIGQGTGELFF.

This clonotype appeared a few times. The rearrangement joins TRBV7-2 to TRBJ2-7; 8 positions agree with TRBD1. With 8 bases clipped from V and 7 bases from J, the junction kept 4 bases outside the gene matches. The CDR3 loop spans 11 amino acids. Germline CDR1 reads SGHTA; CDR2 reads FQGNSA. The CDR3 region has the DNA TGTGCCAGCGAACAGGGGGATGAGCAGTACTTC. Its protein product is CASEQGDEQYF.

The chain carries TRBV11-2 and TRBJ2-7; D is possibly TRBD1 (6 bases). With 2 bases removed from V and 4 bases from J, the gap between germline ends came to 12 bases. CDR1 is SGHAT and CDR2 is FQNNGV in the germline V gene. This CDR3 region has 14 residues. Here the CDR3 reads CASSLTRGGYEQYF. CDR3 sequence (DNA): TGTGCCAGCAGCTTAACTCGAGGGGGATACGAGCAGTACTTC.

There are many counts of this clonotype. The gene calls are TRBV2 and TRBJ2-5, with a tentative D call TRBD1 (8 bases). The germline V and J ends were trimmed by 6 bases and 4 bases, with 18 bases remaining between them. CDR1 is SNHLY, CDR2 FYNNEI, per germline. This CDR3 has 15 residues. The CDR3, as DNA: TGTGCCAGCAGCACAACAGGGGGGAGGGGAGAGACCCAGTACTTC. The encoded protein is CASSTTGGRGETQYF.